This T cell receptor (beta chain) was captured by sequencing in a study of blood T cell repertoires in COVID-19. Study summary: Samples taken during acute and convalescent COVID-19 were collected in the United States, Italy and Spain. Sample material is recorded as cDNA or gDNA derived from T cells, B-cell-depleted T cells, or PBMCs.

Seattle enrolled patients during active infection and tracked them longitudinally. The CDR3 spans 14 residues. Trimming shortened V by 2 bases and J by 5 bases, and 12 bases separated the two germline ends. Germline V gene lookup returns CDR1 KGHSH and CDR2 LQKENI. A note on this clone: The same CDR3 is also encoded by other DNA sequences in this sample.

Original analysis: Estimates of nucleated cell counts were drawn from the amplification of reference gene primers. Generated by immunoSEQ multiplex PCR, the TCRdb table keeps only in-frame clones and is missing some. V and J calls and clone size are copied from that table; D and trimming were computed from the DNA. This table holds roughly 210,000 clones, approximately 81% found once. The chain couples TRBV18 to TRBJ1-1; D may be TRBD1 (5 bases). The clonotype comes from a woman of 80 years or more with COVID-19, enrolled during active disease. Material: peripheral blood. The CDR3 nucleotides read TGTGCCAGCTCACCAGGCCAGGGAAGAACTGAAGCTTTCTTT. Encoded protein: CASSPGQGRTEAFF.